This T cell receptor beta chain was recorded in a study of blood T cell repertoires in COVID-19. There are 16 residues in the CDR3. The germline V and J ends were trimmed by 2 bases and 2 bases, with 15 bases remaining between them. Germline V lookup: CDR1 LGHDT, CDR2 YNNKEL (reference sequence). TCRdb's copy holds only in-frame clones and misses some; the assay was immunoSEQ multiplex PCR. In the table there are about 160,000 clones, approximately 84% of which are singletons. Specimen: peripheral blood. The chain couples TRBV3-1 (or the pseudogene TRBV3-2) to TRBJ1-1; D remains unclear. This clonotype was sampled from a woman aged 45-65 years with COVID-19, enrolled during active disease. CDR3 protein: CASSQPYLTGNTEAFF. In nucleotides, the CDR3 is TGTGCCAGCAGCCAACCCTATCTGACGGGTAACACTGAAGCTTTCTTT.